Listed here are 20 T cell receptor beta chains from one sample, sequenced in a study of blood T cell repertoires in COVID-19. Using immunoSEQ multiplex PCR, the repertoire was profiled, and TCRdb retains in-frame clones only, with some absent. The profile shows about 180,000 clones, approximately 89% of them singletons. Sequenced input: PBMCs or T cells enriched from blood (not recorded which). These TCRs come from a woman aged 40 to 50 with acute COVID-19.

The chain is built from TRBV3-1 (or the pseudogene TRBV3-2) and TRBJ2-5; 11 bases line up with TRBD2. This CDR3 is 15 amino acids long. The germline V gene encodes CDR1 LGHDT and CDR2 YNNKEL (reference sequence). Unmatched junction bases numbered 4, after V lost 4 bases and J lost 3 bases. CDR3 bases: TGTGCCAGCAGCCTAGCGGGGGGGCCGGAAGAGACCCAGTACTTC. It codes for CASSLAGGPEETQYF.

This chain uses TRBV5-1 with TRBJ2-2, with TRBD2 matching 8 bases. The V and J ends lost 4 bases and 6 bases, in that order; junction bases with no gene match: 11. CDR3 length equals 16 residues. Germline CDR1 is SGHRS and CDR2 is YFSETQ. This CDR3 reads CASSPRRSGGAGELFF. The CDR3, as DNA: TGCGCCAGCAGCCCCCGGAGGAGCGGGGGTGCCGGGGAGCTGTTTTTT.

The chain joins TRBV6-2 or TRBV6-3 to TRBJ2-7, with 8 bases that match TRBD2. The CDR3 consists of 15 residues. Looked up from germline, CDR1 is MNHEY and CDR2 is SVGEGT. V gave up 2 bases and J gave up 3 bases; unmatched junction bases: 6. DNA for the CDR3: TGTGCCAGCAGTTACGGGGGACTAGGGCGCTACGAGCAGTACTTC. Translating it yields CASSYGGLGRYEQYF.

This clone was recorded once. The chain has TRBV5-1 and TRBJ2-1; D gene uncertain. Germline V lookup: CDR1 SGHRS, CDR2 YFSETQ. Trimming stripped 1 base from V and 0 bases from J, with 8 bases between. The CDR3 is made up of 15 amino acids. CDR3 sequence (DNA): TGCGCCAGCAGCTTGATGGAGAGCTCCTACAATGAGCAGTTCTTC. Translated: CASSLMESSYNEQFF. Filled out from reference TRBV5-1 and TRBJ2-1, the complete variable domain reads KAGVTQTPRYLIKTRGQQVTLSCSPISGHRSVSWYQQTPGQGLQFLFEYFSETQRNKGNFPGRFSGRQFSNSRSEMNVSTLELGDSALYLCASSLMESSYNEQFFGPGTRLTVL.

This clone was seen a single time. CDR3 residues: CASSPGGLGNQPQHF. CDR3 coding DNA: TGTGCCAGCAGCCCAGGGGGCCTGGGCAATCAGCCCCAGCATTTT. The chain joins TRBV28 to TRBJ1-5; TRBD1 matches 8 bases. V lost 6 bases, J lost 2 bases, and 6 bases stayed unmatched. The CDR3 runs to 15 residues. Germline values: CDR1 MDHEN, CDR2 SYDVKM.

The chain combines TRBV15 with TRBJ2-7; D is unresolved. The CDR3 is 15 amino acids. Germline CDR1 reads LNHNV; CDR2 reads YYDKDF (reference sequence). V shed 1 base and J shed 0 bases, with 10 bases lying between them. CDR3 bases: TGTGCCACCAGCAGAGTCGGTATAAGCTCCTACGAGCAGTACTTC. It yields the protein CATSRVGISSYEQYF.

This CDR3 reads CASRDKDRTNEKLFF. The DNA for the CDR3 is TGTGCCAGCAGAGACAAGGACAGGACTAATGAAAAACTGTTTTTT. The chain links TRBV28 to TRBJ1-4; TRBD1 agrees at 7 bases. The CDR3 spans 15 residues. CDR1 MDHEN and CDR2 SYDVKM come from the germline V gene. V lost 6 bases and J lost 2; bases outside the gene matches: 6.

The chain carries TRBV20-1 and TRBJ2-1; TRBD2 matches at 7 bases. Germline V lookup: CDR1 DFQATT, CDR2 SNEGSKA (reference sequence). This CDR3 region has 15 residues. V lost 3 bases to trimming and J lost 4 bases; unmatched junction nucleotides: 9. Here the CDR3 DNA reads TGCAGTGCTAGTGGGAGCGGGGAGGGGTACAATGAGCAGTTCTTC. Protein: CSASGSGEGYNEQFF.

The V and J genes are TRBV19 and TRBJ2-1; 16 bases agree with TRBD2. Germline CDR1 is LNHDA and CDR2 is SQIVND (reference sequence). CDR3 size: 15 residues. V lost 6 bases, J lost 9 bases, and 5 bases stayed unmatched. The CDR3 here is CASRGTSGRAGEQFF. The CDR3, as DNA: TGTGCCAGTAGGGGGACTAGCGGGAGGGCAGGTGAGCAGTTCTTC.

This CDR3 reads CASSGLLAGAFSYNEQFF. In DNA form, the CDR3 reads TGCGCCAGCAGCGGATTACTAGCGGGAGCTTTCTCCTACAATGAGCAGTTCTTC. The chain carries TRBV5-1 and TRBJ2-1; TRBD2 agrees at 11 bases. V shed 4 bases, J shed 0 bases, and the junction held 9 bases outside the gene matches. Per germline, CDR1 SGHRS and CDR2 YFSETQ. The CDR3 is made up of 18 amino acids.

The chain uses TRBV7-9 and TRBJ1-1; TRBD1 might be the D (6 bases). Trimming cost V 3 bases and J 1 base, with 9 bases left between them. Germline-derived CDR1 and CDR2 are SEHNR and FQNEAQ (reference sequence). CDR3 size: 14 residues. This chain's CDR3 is CASSLDSANTEAFF. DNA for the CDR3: TGTGCCAGCAGCTTGGACAGCGCGAACACTGAAGCTTTCTTT.

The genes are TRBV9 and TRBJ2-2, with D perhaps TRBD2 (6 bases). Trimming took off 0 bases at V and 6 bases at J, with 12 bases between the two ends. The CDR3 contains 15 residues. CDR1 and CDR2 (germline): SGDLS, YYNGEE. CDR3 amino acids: CASSVGGLNAGELFF. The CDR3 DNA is TGTGCCAGCAGCGTAGGGGGACTTAACGCCGGGGAGCTGTTTTTT.

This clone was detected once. This chain's CDR3 is CASSIDFREPGTGLMETQYF. The CDR3 DNA sequence: TGTGCCAGTAGTATAGATTTCCGGGAGCCCGGGACAGGGCTAATGGAGACCCAGTACTTC. V is TRBV19 and J is TRBJ2-5; 9 bases fit TRBD1. Germline V gene data show CDR1 as LNHDA and CDR2 as SQIVND (reference sequence). V was pared by 0 bases and J by 5 bases, with 19 bases of the junction left unmatched. The CDR3 has 20 residues.

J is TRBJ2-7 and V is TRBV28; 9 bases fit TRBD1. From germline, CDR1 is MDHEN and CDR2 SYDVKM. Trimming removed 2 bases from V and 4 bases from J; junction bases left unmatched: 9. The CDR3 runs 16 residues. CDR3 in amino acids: CASSLAPGTGPYEQYF. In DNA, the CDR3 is TGTGCCAGCAGTTTAGCCCCCGGGACAGGGCCTTACGAGCAGTACTTC.

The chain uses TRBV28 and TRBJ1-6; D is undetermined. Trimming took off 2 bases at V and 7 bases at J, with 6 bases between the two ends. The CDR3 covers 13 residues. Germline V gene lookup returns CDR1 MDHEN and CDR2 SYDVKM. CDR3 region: CASSLRLNSPLHF. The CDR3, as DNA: TGTGCCAGCAGTTTACGTTTGAATTCACCCCTCCACTTT. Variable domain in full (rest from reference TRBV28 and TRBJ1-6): DVKVTQSSRYLVKRTGEKVFLECVQDMDHENMFWYRQDPGLGLRLIYFSYDVKMKEKGDIPEGYSVSREKKERFSLILESASTNQTSMYLCASSLRLNSPLHFGNGTRLTVT.

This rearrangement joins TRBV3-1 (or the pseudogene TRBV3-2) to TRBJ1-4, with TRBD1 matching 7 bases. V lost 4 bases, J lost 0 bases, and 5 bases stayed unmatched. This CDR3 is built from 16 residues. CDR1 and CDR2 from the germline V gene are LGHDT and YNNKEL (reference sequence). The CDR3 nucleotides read TGTGCCAGCAGCCCCGGACAGGTTGCAACTAATGAAAAACTGTTTTTT. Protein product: CASSPGQVATNEKLFF.

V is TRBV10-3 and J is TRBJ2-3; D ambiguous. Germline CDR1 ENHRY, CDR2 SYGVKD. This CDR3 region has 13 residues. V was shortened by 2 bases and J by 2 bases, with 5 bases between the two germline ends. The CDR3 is CAISELFTDTQYF. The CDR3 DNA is TGTGCCATCAGTGAGCTGTTCACAGATACGCAGTATTTT.

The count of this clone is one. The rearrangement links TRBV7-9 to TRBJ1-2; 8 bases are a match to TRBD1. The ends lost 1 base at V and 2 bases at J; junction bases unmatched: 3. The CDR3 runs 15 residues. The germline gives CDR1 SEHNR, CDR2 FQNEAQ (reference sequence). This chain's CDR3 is CASSLGAGGNYGYTF. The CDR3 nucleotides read TGTGCCAGCAGCTTAGGGGCAGGGGGCAACTATGGCTACACCTTC.

The DNA of the CDR3 is TGTGCCAGCAGCTTACTCTCAAGAGGGATAGCAGATACGCAGTATTTT. Translated, it gives CASSLLSRGIADTQYF. The chain employs TRBV7-8 and TRBJ2-3; weak D call: TRBD2 (5 bases). The CDR3 runs 16 residues. Germline V gene data show CDR1 as SGHVS and CDR2 as FQNEAQ. The V and J ends lost 2 bases and 4 bases respectively, with 16 bases between them.

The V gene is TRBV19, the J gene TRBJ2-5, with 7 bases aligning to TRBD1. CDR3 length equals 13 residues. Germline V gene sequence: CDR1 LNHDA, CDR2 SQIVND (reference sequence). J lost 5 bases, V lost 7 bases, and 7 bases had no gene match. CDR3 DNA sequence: TGTGCCAGTATAGGACAGGACGGTGAGACCCAGTACTTC. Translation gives CASIGQDGETQYF. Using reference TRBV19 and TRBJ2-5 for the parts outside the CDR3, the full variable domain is DGGITQSPKYLFRKEGQNVTLSCEQNLNHDAMYWYRQDPGQGLRLIYYSQIVNDFQKGDIAEGYSVSREKKESFPLTVTSAQKNPTAFYLCASIGQDGETQYFGPGTRLLVL.